This TCR beta chain was observed in a study of early T cells in non-severe SARS-CoV-2 infection. Overall study findings and caveats: Matching with VDJdb favored anti-spike CD8 responses (missing private and CD4 specificities).

Attachment of unique molecular identifiers was made to individual cDNA molecules. MiXCR, run by TCRdb on the 5' RACE reads, gives a single entry per CDR3 protein. There are fewer than 30,000 distinct CDR3 sequences in the sample; 4% to 5% occur only once, and roughly 4.2% lies in the top ten. The CDR3 has 15 amino acids. V lost 3 bases and J lost 7, with 16 bases in between. Per the germline V gene, CDR1 is GTSNPN and CDR2 is SVGIG (reference sequence). This clonotype came up many times. The antigen is undetermined. The rearrangement links TRBV30 to TRBJ1-6; D may be TRBD1 (5 bases). Input material: whole blood. This clonotype originated in an adult who was a healthcare worker with PCR-confirmed SARS-CoV-2 infection or an uninfected control (not recorded which). In nucleotides, the CDR3 is TGTGCCTGGAGCCTATTGGGACTGATGAATTCACCCCTCCACTTT. Translated, it gives CAWSLLGLMNSPLHF.